The rows below give T cell receptor beta chains drawn from one sample of a study of early stage breast cancer tumors. Some clones are missing from TCRdb's copy, which holds only in-frame ones; the method was immunoSEQ multiplex PCR. The table includes approximately 75,000 clones, approximately 80% detected once. Sequencing was carried out using blood. Every receptor here comes from a person aged 40 to 49 with breast cancer. CDR3s include the opening cysteine and the closing phenylalanine or tryptophan. Each record gives: clone size, V gene, J gene, D gene, CDR3 DNA, CDR3 protein. The D gene is left open where the match is weak. Not every row has a clone size; where given, it reads once, few, many or a size class.

clone_size: NA
v_call: TRBV4-1
j_call: TRBJ1-4
d_call: NA
cdr3_nt: TGCGCCAGCAGCCAATCGAGGGACACTAATGAAAAACTGTTTTTT
cdr3_aa: CASSQSRDTNEKLFF

clone_size: NA
v_call: TRBV19
j_call: TRBJ2-5
d_call: TRBD1
cdr3_nt: TGTGCCAGTAGTTGGGGACAGGCACAAGAGACCCAGTACTTC
cdr3_aa: CASSWGQAQETQYF

clone_size: NA
v_call: TRBV19
j_call: TRBJ2-5
d_call: NA
cdr3_nt: TGTGCCAGTAGTAAGGCGGGGGCTCAAGAGACCCAGTACTTC
cdr3_aa: CASSKAGAQETQYF

clone_size: NA
v_call: TRBV9
j_call: TRBJ1-1
d_call: NA
cdr3_nt: TGTGCCAGCAGCGGAAGGGGGAACAGGGCGAACACTGAAGCTTTCTTT
cdr3_aa: CASSGRGNRANTEAFF

clone_size: once
v_call: TRBV29-1
j_call: TRBJ1-1
d_call: TRBD1
cdr3_nt: TGCAGCGTTGAATCCCGGGACAGGGGAAGGGGCACTGAAGCTTTCTTT
cdr3_aa: CSVESRDRGRGTEAFF

clone_size: NA
v_call: TRBV5-1
j_call: TRBJ2-6
d_call: TRBD1
cdr3_nt: TGCGCCAGCAGCTTGGTCGGACAGGGTTCCGGGGCCAACGTCCTGACTTTC
cdr3_aa: CASSLVGQGSGANVLTF

clone_size: NA
v_call: TRBV7-9
j_call: TRBJ2-5
d_call: NA
cdr3_nt: TGTGCCAGCAGCTTAGCGAGTACAGTTTATCAAGAGACCCAGTACTTC
cdr3_aa: CASSLASTVYQETQYF

clone_size: NA
v_call: TRBV5-1
j_call: TRBJ2-3
d_call: TRBD2
cdr3_nt: TGCGCCAGCAGCTTGCCGCTAGCGGGCTCTACGGATACGCAGTATTTT
cdr3_aa: CASSLPLAGSTDTQYF

clone_size: once
v_call: TRBV2
j_call: TRBJ1-5
d_call: NA
cdr3_nt: TGTGCCAGCAGTGCTCAGGGGTTCCGCAATCAGCCCCAGCATTTT
cdr3_aa: CASSAQGFRNQPQHF

clone_size: few
v_call: TRBV28
j_call: TRBJ1-2
d_call: NA
cdr3_nt: TGTGCCAGCAGTTTACCAATCGGCTATGGCTACACCTTC
cdr3_aa: CASSLPIGYGYTF

clone_size: NA
v_call: TRBV30
j_call: TRBJ2-7
d_call: TRBD2
cdr3_nt: TGTGCCTGGAGTACCCGGACTAGCGGGTCCTACGAGCAGTACTTC
cdr3_aa: CAWSTRTSGSYEQYF

clone_size: NA
v_call: TRBV11-2
j_call: TRBJ2-7
d_call: NA
cdr3_nt: TGTGCCAGCAGCCTTACCGGGGCTTCTCGCGAGCAGTACTTC
cdr3_aa: CASSLTGASREQYF

clone_size: NA
v_call: TRBV5-1
j_call: TRBJ1-1
d_call: NA
cdr3_nt: TGCGCCAGCAGCTTGGGACCTCTGAACACTGAAGCTTTCTTT
cdr3_aa: CASSLGPLNTEAFF

clone_size: NA
v_call: TRBV28
j_call: TRBJ1-4
d_call: TRBD1
cdr3_nt: TGTGCCAGCAGTTTATACAGGGGAGGGGAAAAACTGTTTTTT
cdr3_aa: CASSLYRGGEKLFF

clone_size: NA
v_call: TRBV27
j_call: TRBJ1-4
d_call: TRBD1
cdr3_nt: TGTGCCAGCAGTTCCCCGACAGGGATAGGTGAAAAACTGTTTTTT
cdr3_aa: CASSSPTGIGEKLFF

clone_size: few
v_call: TRBV30
j_call: TRBJ1-1
d_call: NA
cdr3_nt: TGTGCCTGGGGCCCGGGCCTCGATGGTACTGAAGCTTTCTTT
cdr3_aa: CAWGPGLDGTEAFF

clone_size: NA
v_call: TRBV9
j_call: TRBJ2-7
d_call: NA
cdr3_nt: TGTGCCAGCAGCGTAGGGGCTAGCGTAAAGGTCTACGAGCAGTACTTC
cdr3_aa: CASSVGASVKVYEQYF

clone_size: NA
v_call: TRBV15
j_call: TRBJ2-3
d_call: NA
cdr3_nt: TGTGCCACCAGCAGAGAATCAGCGGGCCGACCCACAGATACGCAGTATTTT
cdr3_aa: CATSRESAGRPTDTQYF

clone_size: few
v_call: TRBV6-1
j_call: TRBJ2-2
d_call: NA
cdr3_nt: TGTGCCAGCAGCTCACAGGGGAGGACCGGGGAGCTGTTTTTT
cdr3_aa: CASSSQGRTGELFF

clone_size: NA
v_call: TRBV5-4
j_call: TRBJ2-1
d_call: NA
cdr3_nt: TGTGCCAGCAGCGTGAGGCCCCTAGGATACAATGAGCAGTTCTTC
cdr3_aa: CASSVRPLGYNEQFF

clone_size: NA
v_call: TRBV27
j_call: TRBJ2-3
d_call: NA
cdr3_nt: TGTGCCAGCAGTCCGGGACGTCCGGATACGCAGTATTTT
cdr3_aa: CASSPGRPDTQYF

clone_size: NA
v_call: TRBV6-1
j_call: TRBJ2-1
d_call: TRBD2
cdr3_nt: TGTGCCAGCAGTGAAATGTGCTGTACGGGAGGGGGCTACAATGAGCAGTTCTTC
cdr3_aa: CASSEMCCTGGGYNEQFF

clone_size: NA
v_call: TRBV2
j_call: TRBJ1-5
d_call: NA
cdr3_nt: TGTGCCACCGCCCTACGGTGGGAAAATCAGCCCCAGCATTTT
cdr3_aa: CATALRWENQPQHF

clone_size: once
v_call: TRBV6-5
j_call: TRBJ2-1
d_call: NA
cdr3_nt: TGTGCCAGCCGAGTTGCAGCGGGTTACAATGAGCAGTTCTTC
cdr3_aa: CASRVAAGYNEQFF

clone_size: few
v_call: TRBV6-6
j_call: TRBJ2-7
d_call: NA
cdr3_nt: TGTGCCAGCAGTTACTCGACCGTCAGCTACGAGCAGTACTTC
cdr3_aa: CASSYSTVSYEQYF

clone_size: NA
v_call: TRBV19
j_call: TRBJ2-7
d_call: TRBD2
cdr3_nt: TGTGCCAGTAGTTCGACTAGCGGGCCCTCCTACGAGCAGTACTTC
cdr3_aa: CASSSTSGPSYEQYF

clone_size: NA
v_call: TRBV6-5
j_call: TRBJ1-1
d_call: NA
cdr3_nt: TGTGCCAGCAAGAGAATTGGACGGCCGAACACTGAAGCTTTCTTT
cdr3_aa: CASKRIGRPNTEAFF

clone_size: once
v_call: TRBV5-5
j_call: TRBJ2-1
d_call: NA
cdr3_nt: TGTGCCAGCAGCGCGGGACAGTCCTACAATGAGCAGTTCTTC
cdr3_aa: CASSAGQSYNEQFF

clone_size: NA
v_call: TRBV15
j_call: TRBJ2-3
d_call: TRBD1
cdr3_nt: TGTGCCACCAGCGGACCCCCCGGACAGGGAGAAGATACGCAGTATTTT
cdr3_aa: CATSGPPGQGEDTQYF

clone_size: few
v_call: TRBV19
j_call: TRBJ1-3
d_call: TRBD1
cdr3_nt: TGTGCCAGTAGCAAGGGACAGACCTCTGCTGGAAACACCATATATTTT
cdr3_aa: CASSKGQTSAGNTIYF

clone_size: NA
v_call: TRBV18
j_call: TRBJ1-5
d_call: NA
cdr3_nt: TGTGCTAGCTCACCGTCTAGTGGCAATCAGCCCCAGCATTTT
cdr3_aa: CASSPSSGNQPQHF

clone_size: NA
v_call: TRBV19
j_call: TRBJ1-1
d_call: NA
cdr3_nt: TGTGCCAGTAGTTTTCTTTCTAGGATCACTGAAGCTTTCTTT
cdr3_aa: CASSFLSRITEAFF

clone_size: few
v_call: TRBV15
j_call: TRBJ1-2
d_call: TRBD1
cdr3_nt: TGTGCCACCAGCAGAGGGGACAGCTATGGCTACACCTTC
cdr3_aa: CATSRGDSYGYTF

clone_size: NA
v_call: TRBV28
j_call: TRBJ2-7
d_call: NA
cdr3_nt: TGTGCCAGCAGGACTCCCAGGGGAACCTACGAGCAGTACTTC
cdr3_aa: CASRTPRGTYEQYF

clone_size: NA
v_call: TRBV7-9
j_call: TRBJ2-2
d_call: NA
cdr3_nt: TGTGCCAGCAGCTTAAAGCTAGCCACCGGGGAGCTGTTTTTT
cdr3_aa: CASSLKLATGELFF

clone_size: NA
v_call: TRBV12-5
j_call: TRBJ2-2
d_call: NA
cdr3_nt: TGTGCTAGTGGTTTGCTTGACGGAGGGGAGCTGTTTTTT
cdr3_aa: CASGLLDGGELFF

clone_size: NA
v_call: TRBV6-6
j_call: TRBJ2-5
d_call: NA
cdr3_nt: TGTGCCAGCAGTTACGGCCAGACCCAGTACTTC
cdr3_aa: CASSYGQTQYF

clone_size: NA
v_call: TRBV14
j_call: TRBJ2-7
d_call: TRBD2
cdr3_nt: TGTGCCAGCAGCCCCCTGGGAGGGGTTAATTACGAGCAGTACTTC
cdr3_aa: CASSPLGGVNYEQYF

clone_size: once
v_call: TRBV6-5
j_call: TRBJ1-3
d_call: NA
cdr3_nt: TGTGCCAGTTGGAAGTCTGCCGGAAACACCATATATTTT
cdr3_aa: CASWKSAGNTIYF

clone_size: NA
v_call: TRBV5-1
j_call: TRBJ2-3
d_call: TRBD2
cdr3_nt: TGCGCCAGCAGCCTGGGACTAGCGGGAGGGATGACAGATACGCAGTATTTT
cdr3_aa: CASSLGLAGGMTDTQYF

clone_size: NA
v_call: TRBV18
j_call: TRBJ1-5
d_call: NA
cdr3_nt: TGTGCCAGCTCACCACCGTCGAGCAATCAGCCCCAGCATTTT
cdr3_aa: CASSPPSSNQPQHF

clone_size: few
v_call: TRBV4-2
j_call: TRBJ2-1
d_call: NA
cdr3_nt: TGTGCCAGCAGCCAAGATCGGGGGCTAGATGAGCAGTTCTTC
cdr3_aa: CASSQDRGLDEQFF

clone_size: NA
v_call: TRBV7-9
j_call: TRBJ2-1
d_call: TRBD2
cdr3_nt: TGTGCCAGCAGCTACGGACTAGCGGGAGACTCGGTTCATGAGCAGTTCTTC
cdr3_aa: CASSYGLAGDSVHEQFF

clone_size: NA
v_call: TRBV29-1
j_call: TRBJ2-1
d_call: NA
cdr3_nt: TGCAGCGTTGTAAGGGATAATGAGCAGTTCTTC
cdr3_aa: CSVVRDNEQFF

clone_size: NA
v_call: TRBV7-8
j_call: TRBJ1-1
d_call: NA
cdr3_nt: TGTGCCAGCAGCTTAGCTCAGACGCGCCTGAGCACTGAAGCTTTCTTT
cdr3_aa: CASSLAQTRLSTEAFF

clone_size: NA
v_call: TRBV10-3
j_call: TRBJ1-1
d_call: NA
cdr3_nt: TGTGCCATCAGTCGGACAGCCCTAAACACTGAAGCTTTCTTT
cdr3_aa: CAISRTALNTEAFF

clone_size: NA
v_call: TRBV11-3
j_call: TRBJ2-7
d_call: NA
cdr3_nt: TGTGCCAGCAGCAAGGGACCGAACTACGAGCAGTACTTC
cdr3_aa: CASSKGPNYEQYF

clone_size: NA
v_call: TRBV28
j_call: TRBJ1-5
d_call: TRBD1
cdr3_nt: TGTGCCAGCAGTCCCGACAGGGCTAATCAGCCCCAGCATTTT
cdr3_aa: CASSPDRANQPQHF

clone_size: NA
v_call: TRBV28
j_call: TRBJ1-1
d_call: TRBD1
cdr3_nt: TGTGCCAGCTACAGGGGAGAGAACACTGAAGCTTTCTTT
cdr3_aa: CASYRGENTEAFF

clone_size: NA
v_call: TRBV19
j_call: TRBJ1-4
d_call: NA
cdr3_nt: TGTGCCAGTAGTCCGGCTCGACAGGTGACGAATGAAAAACTGTTTTTT
cdr3_aa: CASSPARQVTNEKLFF

clone_size: NA
v_call: TRBV5-6
j_call: TRBJ1-2
d_call: NA
cdr3_nt: TGTGCCAGCAGGCTGTTGGGGGATGGCTACACCTTC
cdr3_aa: CASRLLGDGYTF

clone_size: NA
v_call: TRBV28
j_call: TRBJ1-2
d_call: NA
cdr3_nt: TGTGCCAGCAGTTTCGCCGGAAGCTATGGCTACACCTTC
cdr3_aa: CASSFAGSYGYTF

clone_size: few
v_call: TRBV27
j_call: TRBJ2-7
d_call: TRBD1
cdr3_nt: TGTGCCAGCAGTTTCCTAGGACAGGGGACCCACTCCTACGAGCAGTACTTC
cdr3_aa: CASSFLGQGTHSYEQYF

clone_size: NA
v_call: TRBV6-1
j_call: TRBJ2-7
d_call: TRBD1
cdr3_nt: TGTGCCAGCTCCCCGGGACAGGGGTACTACGAGCAGTACTTC
cdr3_aa: CASSPGQGYYEQYF

clone_size: NA
v_call: TRBV28
j_call: TRBJ2-6
d_call: NA
cdr3_nt: TGTGCCAGCAGTTCCACGTCGTTGGGACCCAGGGGTTCTGGGGCCAACGTCCTGACTTTC
cdr3_aa: CASSSTSLGPRGSGANVLTF

clone_size: NA
v_call: TRBV19
j_call: TRBJ1-1
d_call: NA
cdr3_nt: TGTGCCAGTAGTATCCACAGGGCCTTTAACACTGAAGCTTTCTTT
cdr3_aa: CASSIHRAFNTEAFF

clone_size: NA
v_call: TRBV30
j_call: TRBJ2-7
d_call: NA
cdr3_nt: TGTGCCCAGGGCAATACCGGGACTCCTCCCTACGAGCAGTACTTC
cdr3_aa: CAQGNTGTPPYEQYF

clone_size: NA
v_call: TRBV5-1
j_call: TRBJ2-1
d_call: TRBD2
cdr3_nt: TGCGCCAGCAGCACCCTAGCGGGACCCTACAATGAGCAGTTCTTC
cdr3_aa: CASSTLAGPYNEQFF

clone_size: NA
v_call: TRBV28
j_call: TRBJ2-1
d_call: TRBD2
cdr3_nt: TGTGCCAGCAGCTCTAGCGGGGGTTCCTACAATGAGCAGTTCTTC
cdr3_aa: CASSSSGGSYNEQFF

clone_size: NA
v_call: TRBV4-1
j_call: TRBJ2-1
d_call: TRBD1
cdr3_nt: TGCGCCAGCAGCCAAGACAGGGGGCTCAATGAGCAGTTCTTC
cdr3_aa: CASSQDRGLNEQFF